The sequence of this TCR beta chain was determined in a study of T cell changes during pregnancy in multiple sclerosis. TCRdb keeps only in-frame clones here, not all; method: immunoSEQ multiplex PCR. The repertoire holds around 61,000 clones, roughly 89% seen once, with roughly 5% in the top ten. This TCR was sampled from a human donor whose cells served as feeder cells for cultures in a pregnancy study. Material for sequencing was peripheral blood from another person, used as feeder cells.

This CDR3 is CAISPGPGEGGTDTQYF. For the CDR3, the DNA is TGTGCCATCAGCCCCGGCCCCGGGGAGGGCGGCACAGATACGCAGTATTTT. V usage is TRBV10-3 and J usage is TRBJ2-3, with 7 nucleotides matching TRBD2. Germline loops: CDR1 ENHRY, CDR2 SYGVKD. This CDR3 is 17 amino acids long. Trimming cost V 6 bases and J 1 base; bases outside gene matches: 13.